This record covers a single TCR beta chain. Its antigen is currently not known. One base away there is no much larger clone; base qualities are not given. The data derive from a study of T cell responses to AZD1222 COVID-19 vaccine (dated by TCRdb to the early 2020s). Background on the whole study: AZD1222 recipients whose second dose came at about 4 weeks and those whose second dose came at about 12 weeks were combined into one group, since spike-specific TCR depth and breadth did not differ between the two schedules. TCR sequencing was performed for roughly 240 trial participants, of whom around 200 were given two doses of AZD1222 and about 25 were given two doses of MenACWY control vaccine. Trial participants were enrolled by age into subgroups of 18-55, 56-69 and 70-plus years, and around 140, 26 and 57 TCR-sequenced participants, respectively, were included in these subgroups.

Read against the paper, the sample's time point label means: baseline before first vaccination. The vaccinee samples were drawn from two UK trials, COV001 and COV002, one of which was a single-blind randomized controlled phase 2/3 trial testing AZD1222 (ChAdOx1 nCoV-19) in healthy adults. Trial participant PBMC samples were collected at day 0 and day 28 after the second dose for TCRbeta chain sequencing. The CDR3 holds 13 amino acids from the cysteine to the phenylalanine. The kept DNA is CDR3 alone, 39 bases in frame from the first base. CDR1 and CDR2 were assigned from the germline V gene (reference sequence) as GTSNPN and SVGIG. The junction carries 9 bases between V and J, which are trimmed by 2 bases and 2 bases respectively. What the study reported, not specific to this receptor: The 56-69-year group was small, and its depth increase did not reach significance, likely because of low power. Reportedly, close to half of the unique spike-specific TCRs recognized epitopes lying outside the regions that are mutated in the B.1.351 and B.1.1.7 variants. Participants were mostly white British and included more females than males, and it was suggested by the authors that clonal diversity may have been underestimated. After two AZD1222 doses, spike-specific TCR breadth and depth were significantly higher than at day 0 and than in MenACWY recipients. The vaccine-associated CD4 TCRs covered the entire spike protein, and the dominant responses fell in regions 160-218 and 743-854. Conclusions about previously exposed vaccinees are limited because only six or seven AZD1222 recipients were SARS-CoV-2 seropositive at baseline. Because no day 14 peak-response samples were available, repertoires were characterized only after the peak T cell response.

The CDR3 regions of human TCRbeta chains were subjected to immunosequencing. The authors' analysis ran thus. TCRs in the repertoires were compared against a reference library of SARS-CoV-2-specific TCRs that had been generated with the MIRA antigen-specificity platform. Breadth was defined as the fraction of unique TCRs that were SARS-CoV-2-associated. Depth was defined as the fraction of total T cells that were SARS-CoV-2-associated. Using the MIRA data, each spike-specific TCR was assigned both to the spike region to which the TCR was reactive and to a CD4 or CD8 class. Log10-transformed breadth and depth values were compared by one-way ANOVA with Sidak's multiple comparisons tests. Entries here come from immuneACCESS through TCRdb and include only in-frame sequences with V and J called. Some clones fail to appear in such tables; in the studies checked, an unresolved V gene covers under half of the shortfall, and the cause of the remainder is unknown. The DNA was the basis for D and trimming; V, J and clone size are from that table. The sample profile shows some 120,000 clones; approximately 93% of them were found once. Under 3.5% of the sample goes to the ten largest clones.

This TCR was recovered from an adult in good health. The V and J genes are TRBV30 and TRBJ1-1; too little of a D gene remains to name it. This sample comprised peripheral blood, obtained on day 0 of AZD1222 vaccination. Read as DNA, the sequence is TGTGCCTGGAGTTCTACGATTAACACTGAAGCTTTCTTT. Translation gives CAWSSTINTEAFF.